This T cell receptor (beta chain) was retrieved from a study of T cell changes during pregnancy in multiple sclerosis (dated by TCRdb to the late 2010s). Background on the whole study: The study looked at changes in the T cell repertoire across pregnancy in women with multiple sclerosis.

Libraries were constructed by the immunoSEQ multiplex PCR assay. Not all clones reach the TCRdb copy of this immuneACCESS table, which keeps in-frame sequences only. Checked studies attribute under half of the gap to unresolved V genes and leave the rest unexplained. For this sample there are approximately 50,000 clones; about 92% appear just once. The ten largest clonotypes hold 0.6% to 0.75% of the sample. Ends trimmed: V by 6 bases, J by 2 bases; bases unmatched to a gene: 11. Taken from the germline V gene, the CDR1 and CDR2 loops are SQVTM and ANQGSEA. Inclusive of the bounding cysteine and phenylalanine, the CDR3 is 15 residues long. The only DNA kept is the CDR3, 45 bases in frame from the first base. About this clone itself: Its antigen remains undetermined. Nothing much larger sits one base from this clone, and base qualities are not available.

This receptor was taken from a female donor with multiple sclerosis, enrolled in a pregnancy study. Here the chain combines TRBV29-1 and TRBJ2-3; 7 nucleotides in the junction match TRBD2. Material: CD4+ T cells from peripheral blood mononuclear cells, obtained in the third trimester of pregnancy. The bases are TGCAGCGTAACCGCGAGACTAGCTCCCACAGATACGCAGTATTTT. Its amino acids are CSVTARLAPTDTQYF.